This entry lists 25 T cell receptor beta chains sequenced from one sample in a study of cytomegalovirus exposure and HLA in healthy donors. The assay was immunoSEQ multiplex PCR, and TCRdb's table has in-frame clones only and misses some. The sample yields about 110,000 clones, over 75% seen once. The sequencing sample was made of PBMCs. The receptors here all came from a woman aged 18-29 years in good health and CMV-seronegative.

This clone was picked up one time. The chain links TRBV27 to TRBJ1-5; D remains ambiguous. V was shortened by 3 bases and J by 4 bases, with 7 bases between the two germline ends. This CDR3 has 13 amino acids. CDR1 is MNHEY, CDR2 SMNVEV, per germline (reference sequence). CDR3 bases: TGTGCCAGCAGTTTCCGGGAAAATCAGCCCCAGCATTTT. Translated, it gives CASSFRENQPQHF.

This sequence joins TRBV14 and TRBJ2-2; 8 positions match TRBD1. The germline CDR1 and CDR2 sequences are SGHDN and FVKESK. Unmatched junction bases numbered 8, after V lost 1 base and J lost 10 bases. This CDR3 comprises 15 residues. The CDR3 is CASSQVGRGHEELFF. As DNA, the CDR3 is TGTGCCAGCAGCCAAGTAGGCAGGGGGCATGAGGAGCTGTTTTTT. The complete variable domain, with remaining parts taken from reference TRBV14 and TRBJ2-2, reads EAGVTQFPSHSVIEKGQTVTLRCDPISGHDNLYWYRRVMGKEIKFLLHFVKESKQDESGMPNNRFLAERTGGTYSTLKVQPAELEDSGVYFCASSQVGRGHEELFFGEGSRLTVL.

V is TRBV9 and J is TRBJ2-2; 11 nucleotides line up with TRBD1. Germline V gene sequence: CDR1 SGDLS, CDR2 YYNGEE. The CDR3 is 14 amino acids. The V segment lost 7 bases and the J segment 7 bases; nucleotides outside the gene matches: 6. CDR3 nucleotide sequence: TGTGCCAGCGAGGACAGGGGGCTAGGCGGGGAGCTGTTTTTT. It translates to CASEDRGLGGELFF.

This chain joins TRBV2 and TRBJ2-7; 7 bases are shared with TRBD1. Germline-derived CDR1 and CDR2 are SNHLY and FYNNEI. V lost 6 bases and J lost 0; bases outside the gene matches: 8. This CDR3 is built from 15 residues. The CDR3 is CASRVGTALSYEQYF. The CDR3 DNA sequence: TGTGCCAGCAGGGTAGGGACAGCCCTCTCCTACGAGCAGTACTTC.

The chain links TRBV27 to TRBJ2-3; TRBD2 matches at 12 bases. Germline-derived CDR1 and CDR2 are MNHEY and SMNVEV (reference sequence). With 7 bases clipped from V and 0 bases from J, the junction kept 8 bases outside the gene matches. This CDR3 region has 17 residues. The CDR3 here is CASMGLAGPTSTDTQYF. The DNA of the CDR3 is TGTGCCAGCATGGGACTAGCGGGCCCAACTAGCACAGATACGCAGTATTTT.

This clone was seen a few times. The chain recombines TRBV6-5 with TRBJ2-2; D might be TRBD1 (5 bases). Trimming removed 5 bases at V and 9 bases at J, with 13 bases between. The CDR3 runs to 13 residues. Germline V gene sequence: CDR1 MNHEY, CDR2 SVGAGI. CDR3 nucleotides: TGTGCCAGCAGTCCGACAGCAGGGAGGGAGCTGTTTTTT. Encoded protein: CASSPTAGRELFF.

The chain joins TRBV6-5 to TRBJ2-1; 11 nucleotides line up with TRBD2. V gave up 4 bases and J gave up 7 bases; unmatched junction bases: 9. Germline V gene sequence: CDR1 MNHEY, CDR2 SVGAGI. This CDR3 has 16 amino acids. CDR3 in amino acids: CASSFYPGLAENEQFF. The CDR3 DNA is TGTGCCAGCAGTTTTTACCCGGGACTAGCGGAAAATGAGCAGTTCTTC.

The chain employs TRBV2 and TRBJ1-5, with D perhaps matching TRBD1 (5 bases). This CDR3 spans 15 amino acids. Germline V gene data show CDR1 as SNHLY and CDR2 as FYNNEI. V lost 6 bases to trimming and J lost 0 bases, with 12 bases between them. The CDR3 reads CASSPQGLSNQPQHF. CDR3 bases: TGTGCCAGCAGCCCTCAGGGCCTTAGCAATCAGCCCCAGCATTTT.

V usage is TRBV19 and J usage is TRBJ1-1, with no clear D. Germline loops: CDR1 LNHDA, CDR2 SQIVND (reference sequence). Trimming left V 3 bases short and J 0 bases short, with 5 bases between. This CDR3 spans 13 amino acids. This CDR3 reads CASSMSMNTEAFF. CDR3 coding DNA: TGTGCCAGTAGTATGAGTATGAACACTGAAGCTTTCTTT.

This chain uses TRBV7-2 with TRBJ2-7, with TRBD2 as a possible D gene (5 bases). This CDR3 contains 15 residues. V lost 1 base and J 0 bases, leaving 10 bases between the germline ends. Per germline, CDR1 SGHTA and CDR2 FQGNSA. The CDR3 sequence is CASSLEADGSYEQYF. CDR3 nucleotides: TGTGCCAGCAGCTTAGAAGCGGACGGCTCCTACGAGCAGTACTTC.

The chain is built from TRBV6-5 and TRBJ2-7; a weak D match, TRBD2 (5 bases). This CDR3 region has 15 residues. The V end was cut by 2 bases, the J end by 1 base, with 12 bases between. Germline assignment: CDR1 MNHEY and CDR2 SVGAGI. The CDR3: CASSYQISGSYEQYF. In DNA, the CDR3 is TGTGCCAGCAGTTACCAGATAAGCGGATCCTACGAGCAGTACTTC.

The rearrangement links TRBV11-2 to TRBJ2-5; D is perhaps TRBD2 (5 bases). The CDR3 sequence is 12 residues long. Trimming cost V 8 bases and J 5 bases, with 12 bases left between them. Germline CDR1 and CDR2: SGHAT and FQNNGV. CDR3 loop: CASSYGMETQYF. The CDR3 nucleotides are TGTGCCAGCTCTTACGGGATGGAGACCCAGTACTTC.

This chain connects TRBV19 to TRBJ1-5, with 7 bases identical to TRBD1. V was pared by 8 bases and J by 0 bases, with 4 bases of the junction left unmatched. The CDR3 runs 14 residues. CDR1 and CDR2 (germline): LNHDA, SQIVND (reference sequence). The CDR3 here is CASGDSYSNQPQHF. The CDR3 nucleotides read TGTGCCAGTGGGGACAGTTATAGCAATCAGCCCCAGCATTTT.

This clone appeared once. J is TRBJ1-5 and V is TRBV10-3; D is uncertain. Germline assignment: CDR1 ENHRY and CDR2 SYGVKD. The CDR3 extends over 18 amino acids. The germline V and J ends were trimmed by 3 bases and 0 bases, with 18 bases remaining between them. CDR3 in amino acids: CAISDSLITDNSNQPQHF. CDR3 coding DNA: TGTGCCATCAGTGATTCACTCATAACTGATAATAGCAATCAGCCCCAGCATTTT.

The chain recombines TRBV19 with TRBJ1-1; D gene ambiguous. V was pared by 6 bases and J by 6 bases, with 14 bases between. Looked up from germline, CDR1 is LNHDA and CDR2 is SQIVND (reference sequence). There are 13 residues in the CDR3. The CDR3 loop is CASRDFNGAEAFF. CDR3 DNA sequence: TGTGCCAGTAGAGACTTCAACGGGGCTGAAGCTTTCTTT.

The chain couples TRBV27 to TRBJ1-6; 12 bases fit TRBD1. The CDR3 sequence is 15 residues long. CDR1 is MNHEY and CDR2 is SMNVEV in the germline V gene (reference sequence). With V trimmed by 5 bases and J by 10 bases, 6 bases remained unmatched. CDR3: CASSPGTGGDSPLHF. The CDR3 region has the DNA TGTGCCAGCAGTCCAGGGACAGGGGGCGACTCACCCCTCCACTTT.

V usage is TRBV27 and J usage is TRBJ2-3, with 15 bases matching TRBD2. The V gene's germline CDR1 is MNHEY and CDR2 SMNVEV (reference sequence). The trim removed 3 bases at V and 3 bases at J, leaving 7 bases unmatched. CDR3 length: 18 residues. The CDR3 reads CASSLRTSGGAGTDTQYF. The CDR3 DNA reads TGTGCCAGCAGTTTGCGGACTAGCGGGGGGGCGGGTACAGATACGCAGTATTTT.

The rearrangement joins TRBV15 to TRBJ1-3; 7 nucleotides agree with TRBD1. Germline V lookup: CDR1 LNHNV, CDR2 YYDKDF (reference sequence). This CDR3 contains 17 residues. Unmatched junction bases numbered 9, after V lost 4 bases and J lost 0 bases. CDR3 DNA sequence: TGTGCCACCAGCAACCCAGGGGGAAGTTCCTCTGGAAACACCATATATTTT. This translates into CATSNPGGSSSGNTIYF. The full variable domain, completed using reference TRBV15 and TRBJ1-3, is DAMVIQNPRYQVTQFGKPVTLSCSQTLNHNVMYWYQQKSSQAPKLLFHYYDKDFNNEADTPDNFQSRRPNTSFCFLDIRSPGLGDTAMYLCATSNPGGSSSGNTIYFGEGSWLTVV.

In this sample, this clone turned up a few times. The rearrangement uses TRBV6-4 and TRBJ2-6; TRBD1 matches at 8 bases. This CDR3 contains 16 residues. The junction had 7 bases not matched to a gene; V was cut back by 6 bases and J by 3 bases. Per the germline V gene, CDR1 is MRHNA and CDR2 is SNTAGT. CDR3: CASSDTRGHGANVLTF. The CDR3 DNA follows: TGTGCCAGCAGCGACACCAGGGGGCATGGGGCCAACGTCCTGACTTTC.

This chain links TRBV6-6 with TRBJ2-5; D gene ambiguous. The V end lost 2 bases, the J end lost 4 bases, and 8 bases lay between the germline ends. The CDR3 spans 13 residues. Germline CDR1 MNHNY, CDR2 SVGAGI (reference sequence). CDR3 loop: CASSYGVGETQYF. CDR3 nucleotide sequence: TGTGCCAGCAGTTACGGAGTGGGAGAGACCCAGTACTTC.

The chain has TRBV28 and TRBJ1-6; 8 nucleotides align to TRBD1. The CDR3 runs 18 residues. Germline values: CDR1 MDHEN, CDR2 SYDVKM. V lost 1 base, J lost 9 bases, and 14 bases stayed unmatched. The chain's CDR3 is CASSLFGGAGGNGSPLHF. CDR3 bases: TGTGCCAGCAGTTTATTTGGGGGCGCAGGGGGCAACGGTTCACCCCTCCACTTT.

The V call is TRBV6-6, the J call TRBJ1-1; the D gene is possibly TRBD1 (6 bases). In germline, CDR1 is MNHNY, CDR2 SVGAGI (reference sequence). This CDR3 is built from 12 residues. V was pared by 6 bases and J by 4 bases, with 9 bases between. The CDR3 is CASSGTTTEAFF. The CDR3 DNA reads as TGTGCCAGCAGCGGGACAACCACTGAAGCTTTCTTT.

The V gene is TRBV28, the J gene TRBJ1-2; D is unresolved. This CDR3 region has 15 residues. Germline CDR1 is MDHEN and CDR2 is SYDVKM. Trimming stripped 5 bases from V and 9 bases from J, with 22 bases between. The CDR3 protein is CASSLAGEGEDRYTF. The CDR3 DNA follows: TGTGCCAGCAGTCTCGCCGGGGAGGGAGAAGATCGCTACACCTTC.

The J gene is TRBJ1-1, the V gene TRBV5-1, with unresolved D. The CDR3 runs to 14 residues. In germline, CDR1 is SGHRS, CDR2 YFSETQ. The V gene lost 0 bases and the J gene lost 0 bases, with 6 bases spanning the gap. The CDR3, as DNA: TGCGCCAGCAGCTTGGAGCCTATGAACACTGAAGCTTTCTTT. This codes for CASSLEPMNTEAFF. Supplemented by reference TRBV5-1 and TRBJ1-1, the full variable domain reads KAGVTQTPRYLIKTRGQQVTLSCSPISGHRSVSWYQQTPGQGLQFLFEYFSETQRNKGNFPGRFSGRQFSNSRSEMNVSTLELGDSALYLCASSLEPMNTEAFFGQGTRLTVV.

This clone was detected once. The chain combines TRBV5-6 with TRBJ2-1; a possible D gene is TRBD1 (6 bases). This CDR3 spans 15 amino acids. Trimming left V 2 bases short and J 9 bases short, with 18 bases between. The germline V gene encodes CDR1 SGHDT and CDR2 YYEEEE. This CDR3 is CASSFQGISGGEQFF. Written as DNA, the CDR3 is TGTGCCAGCAGCTTCCAGGGGATTAGTGGGGGTGAGCAGTTCTTC.